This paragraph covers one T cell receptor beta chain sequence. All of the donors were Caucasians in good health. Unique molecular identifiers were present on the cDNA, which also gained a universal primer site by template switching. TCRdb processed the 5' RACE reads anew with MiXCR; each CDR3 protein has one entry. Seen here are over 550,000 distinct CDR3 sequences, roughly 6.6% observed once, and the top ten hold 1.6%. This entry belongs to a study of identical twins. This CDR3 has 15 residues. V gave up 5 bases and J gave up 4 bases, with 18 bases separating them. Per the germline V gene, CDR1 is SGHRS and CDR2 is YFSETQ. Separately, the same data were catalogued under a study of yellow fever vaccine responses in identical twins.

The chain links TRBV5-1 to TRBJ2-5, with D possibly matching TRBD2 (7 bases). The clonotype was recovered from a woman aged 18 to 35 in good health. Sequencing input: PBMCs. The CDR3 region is CASRKPSGGLETQYF. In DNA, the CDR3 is TGCGCCAGCAGGAAACCCTCGGGGGGCCTAGAGACCCAGTACTTC.